This T cell receptor (beta chain) derives from a study of cytomegalovirus exposure and HLA in healthy donors. Overall study context: The same platform as the 500 to 700 first-cohort repertoires was used for the 90 to 150 validation repertoires, a later analysis reported. General study results and limits: Approximately 160 TCR beta chains were listed as cytomegalovirus-associated. Cytomegalovirus status was reportedly diagnosed by the classifier with high specificity and sensitivity. TCR clusters originating in the first cohort tended to co-occur in the 110 or so validation repertoires, according to a later analysis.

Only in-frame clones appear in the TCRdb table, and some are missing; sequencing was by immunoSEQ multiplex PCR. The table lists roughly 260,000 clones, around 90% of them singletons, with about 0.36% in the top ten. On this clone: Its specificity is not known.

The specimen sequenced was PBMCs. The sequence was collected from a woman younger than 30 in good health and CMV-seronegative.

CDR3 nucleotide sequence: TGCGCCAGCAGCCACGGACTAGCGGGGGGGGAAGACAATGAGCAGTTCTTC. It translates to CASSHGLAGGEDNEQFF. The rearrangement joins TRBV4-3 to TRBJ2-1, with 15 positions matching TRBD2. Germline loops: CDR1 LGHNA, CDR2 YSLEER. This CDR3 spans 17 amino acids. Germline trimming cut 3 bases from V and 5 bases from J; bases unmatched to any gene: 5.